What follows describes a single TCR beta chain. TCRdb's copy holds only in-frame clones and misses some; the assay was immunoSEQ multiplex PCR. The data contain 2 million to 2.5 million clones, less than 95% of them singletons. These data belong to a study of shared clonotypes between healthy human individuals. Turning to the study itself: Researchers assigned three CD4 naive, three CD4 memory, two CD8 naive and one CD8 memory plate to each donor.

Trimming at V came to 5 bases and at J to 6 bases, leaving 10 bases not matched to a gene. The V gene's germline CDR1 is SGHAT and CDR2 FQNNGV. CDR3 length: 15 amino acids. CD8 cells regarded as naive lacked CD45RO, were positively chosen for CCR7, and omitted terminally differentiated effector memory CD45RA+ cells. Specimen: naive CD8+ T cells sorted from blood. V usage is TRBV11-2 and J usage is TRBJ1-1, with TRBD1 identical over 9 bases. The receptor's source is a man younger than 35 in good health. CDR3 DNA sequence: TGTGCCAGCAGCCCGGGACAGGGTGGTTATGCTGAAGCTTTCTTT. Translation: CASSPGQGGYAEAFF.